These T cell receptor beta chains were read from a single sample in a study of blood T cell repertoires in COVID-19. Using immunoSEQ multiplex PCR, the repertoire was profiled, and TCRdb retains in-frame clones only, with some absent. The sample holds under 150,000 clones, over 75% seen once. Specimen: PBMCs or T cells enriched from blood (not recorded which). Receptors originate from a woman in her twenties or thirties with acute COVID-19. Each CDR3 is given with its conserved first and last residue. The order of the fields is D gene, clone size, J gene, V gene, CDR3 protein, CDR3 DNA. D genes are given only for firm matches. Expanded clones are given a class, and other clones once, few, many or no size at all.

d_call: TRBD2; clone_size: NA; j_call: TRBJ2-7; v_call: TRBV6-5; cdr3_aa: CASSSAGTSGAYGQYF; cdr3_nt: TGTGCCAGCAGTTCTGCCGGGACTAGCGGGGCGTATGGGCAGTACTTC
d_call: TRBD2; clone_size: NA; j_call: TRBJ2-7; v_call: TRBV7-9; cdr3_aa: CASSRGGRGDEQYF; cdr3_nt: TGTGCCAGCTCGCGGGGCGGGAGAGGAGACGAGCAGTACTTC
d_call: NA; clone_size: NA; j_call: TRBJ1-1; v_call: TRBV7-2; cdr3_aa: CASSLKTTGTEAFF; cdr3_nt: TGTGCCAGCAGCTTAAAGACGACTGGGACTGAAGCTTTCTTT
d_call: NA; clone_size: NA; j_call: TRBJ2-5; v_call: TRBV3-1/TRBV3-2; cdr3_aa: CASSPYEGETQYF; cdr3_nt: TGTGCCAGCAGCCCCTACGAGGGAGAGACCCAGTACTTC
d_call: TRBD1; clone_size: NA; j_call: TRBJ2-6; v_call: TRBV15; cdr3_aa: CATSRMTGVANVLTF; cdr3_nt: TGTGCCACCAGCAGGATGACAGGGGTGGCCAACGTCCTGACTTTC
d_call: TRBD1; clone_size: NA; j_call: TRBJ2-6; v_call: TRBV5-1; cdr3_aa: CASSFSGTGPLSGANVLTF; cdr3_nt: TGCGCCAGCAGCTTTTCTGGGACAGGGCCTCTCTCTGGGGCCAACGTCCTGACTTTC
d_call: NA; clone_size: NA; j_call: TRBJ1-1; v_call: TRBV6-5; cdr3_aa: CASTKIQTQGEAFF; cdr3_nt: TGTGCCAGCACCAAAATCCAAACACAGGGTGAAGCTTTCTTT
d_call: TRBD1; clone_size: NA; j_call: TRBJ2-2; v_call: TRBV10-3; cdr3_aa: CAISEDRGSGELFF; cdr3_nt: TGTGCCATCAGTGAAGACAGGGGATCCGGGGAGCTGTTTTTT
d_call: NA; clone_size: NA; j_call: TRBJ2-3; v_call: TRBV24-1; cdr3_aa: CATRERRGTDTQYF; cdr3_nt: TGTGCCACCAGGGAGCGTAGAGGCACAGATACGCAGTATTTT
d_call: NA; clone_size: NA; j_call: TRBJ2-6; v_call: TRBV7-3; cdr3_aa: CASSLRPGSGANVLTF; cdr3_nt: TGTGCCAGCAGCTTAAGACCAGGTTCCGGGGCCAACGTCCTGACTTTC
d_call: NA; clone_size: NA; j_call: TRBJ1-1; v_call: TRBV3-1/TRBV3-2; cdr3_aa: CASSLGTRFEAFF; cdr3_nt: TGTGCCAGCAGCCTCGGGACTAGATTTGAAGCTTTCTTT
d_call: NA; clone_size: NA; j_call: TRBJ1-4; v_call: TRBV2; cdr3_aa: CASSAWGLNEKLFF; cdr3_nt: TGTGCCAGCAGTGCATGGGGACTCAATGAAAAACTGTTTTTT
d_call: NA; clone_size: NA; j_call: TRBJ1-4; v_call: TRBV9; cdr3_aa: CASSASNPPSKLFF; cdr3_nt: TGTGCCAGCAGCGCAAGCAACCCTCCCTCAAAACTGTTTTTT
d_call: TRBD1; clone_size: NA; j_call: TRBJ2-2; v_call: TRBV7-7; cdr3_aa: CASSLAGQGGTGELFF; cdr3_nt: TGTGCTAGCAGCTTGGCGGGACAGGGCGGCACCGGGGAGCTGTTTTTT
d_call: NA; clone_size: NA; j_call: TRBJ1-2; v_call: TRBV7-9; cdr3_aa: CASSLWPGRFMYGYTF; cdr3_nt: TGTGCCAGCAGCTTATGGCCAGGTCGGTTTATGTATGGCTACACCTTC
d_call: TRBD1; clone_size: few; j_call: TRBJ1-6; v_call: TRBV6-1; cdr3_aa: CASSDRDRGTRGSPLHF; cdr3_nt: TGTGCCAGCAGTGACCGGGACAGGGGGACACGGGGTTCACCCCTCCACTTT
d_call: NA; clone_size: NA; j_call: TRBJ1-1; v_call: TRBV2; cdr3_aa: CASSSDTEAFF; cdr3_nt: TGTGCCAGCAGTTCTGACACTGAAGCTTTCTTT
d_call: NA; clone_size: NA; j_call: TRBJ1-1; v_call: TRBV19; cdr3_aa: CASSPRVMNTEAFF; cdr3_nt: TGTGCCAGTAGTCCCAGGGTGATGAACACTGAAGCTTTCTTT
d_call: TRBD1; clone_size: NA; j_call: TRBJ2-7; v_call: TRBV5-5; cdr3_aa: CASSFSGQGYYEQYF; cdr3_nt: TGTGCCAGCAGCTTCTCCGGACAGGGATACTACGAGCAGTACTTC
d_call: NA; clone_size: NA; j_call: TRBJ2-5; v_call: TRBV7-7; cdr3_aa: CASSLVGSTGSETQYF; cdr3_nt: TGTGCTAGCAGCTTAGTTGGGTCTACCGGGTCGGAGACCCAGTACTTC
d_call: TRBD2; clone_size: NA; j_call: TRBJ2-3; v_call: TRBV30; cdr3_aa: CAWRGLADTQYF; cdr3_nt: TGTGCCTGGCGCGGACTAGCAGATACGCAGTATTTT
d_call: TRBD1; clone_size: once; j_call: TRBJ2-1; v_call: TRBV27; cdr3_aa: CASSSTVTGPYNEQFF; cdr3_nt: TGTGCCAGCAGTTCCACAGTGACAGGGCCCTACAATGAGCAGTTCTTC
d_call: NA; clone_size: NA; j_call: TRBJ1-6; v_call: TRBV15; cdr3_aa: CATSDMTGRGSPLHF; cdr3_nt: TGTGCCACCAGCGACATGACAGGACGGGGTTCACCCCTCCACTTT
d_call: TRBD2; clone_size: NA; j_call: TRBJ2-3; v_call: TRBV9; cdr3_aa: CASSVAGTSADTQYF; cdr3_nt: TGTGCCAGCAGCGTAGCTGGGACTAGTGCAGATACGCAGTATTTT
d_call: TRBD2; clone_size: NA; j_call: TRBJ2-1; v_call: TRBV5-6; cdr3_aa: CASSPPPRLAEQFF; cdr3_nt: TGTGCCAGCAGCCCACCTCCCAGACTAGCGGAGCAGTTCTTC
d_call: TRBD1; clone_size: NA; j_call: TRBJ2-4; v_call: TRBV7-9; cdr3_aa: CASSLVPDRGNIQYF; cdr3_nt: TGTGCCAGCAGCTTAGTTCCGGACAGGGGGAACATTCAGTACTTC
d_call: NA; clone_size: few; j_call: TRBJ2-3; v_call: TRBV3-1/TRBV3-2; cdr3_aa: CASSRIGGVADTQYF; cdr3_nt: TGTGCCAGCAGCCGAATAGGGGGAGTAGCAGATACGCAGTATTTT
d_call: NA; clone_size: once; j_call: TRBJ1-4; v_call: TRBV28; cdr3_aa: CASTQGNEKLFF; cdr3_nt: TGTGCCAGCACTCAGGGAAATGAAAAACTGTTTTTT
d_call: TRBD2; clone_size: NA; j_call: TRBJ2-4; v_call: TRBV11-1; cdr3_aa: CASSSPGGAKNIQYF; cdr3_nt: TGTGCCAGCAGCTCCCCGGGGGGGGCCAAAAACATTCAGTACTTC
d_call: NA; clone_size: once; j_call: TRBJ1-3; v_call: TRBV11-2; cdr3_aa: CASSLDRGAEDGNTIYF; cdr3_nt: TGTGCCAGCAGCTTAGATCGGGGGGCTGAGGATGGAAACACCATATATTTT
d_call: TRBD1; clone_size: NA; j_call: TRBJ1-6; v_call: TRBV5-1; cdr3_aa: CASSSPTGESSYNSPLHF; cdr3_nt: TGCGCCAGCAGCTCGCCAACAGGGGAGAGCTCCTATAATTCACCCCTCCACTTT
d_call: NA; clone_size: NA; j_call: TRBJ1-1; v_call: TRBV5-5; cdr3_aa: CASSFRGGNTEAFF; cdr3_nt: TGTGCCAGCAGCTTTAGAGGGGGAAACACTGAAGCTTTCTTT
d_call: NA; clone_size: once; j_call: TRBJ1-6; v_call: TRBV14; cdr3_aa: CASSQAGIPTNSPLHF; cdr3_nt: TGTGCCAGCAGCCAAGCTGGCATCCCAACGAATTCACCCCTCCACTTT
d_call: NA; clone_size: NA; j_call: TRBJ1-2; v_call: TRBV28; cdr3_aa: CASRGQGYYGYTF; cdr3_nt: TGTGCCAGCAGGGGGCAGGGGTACTATGGCTACACCTTC
d_call: TRBD2; clone_size: NA; j_call: TRBJ2-7; v_call: TRBV15; cdr3_aa: CATSRTSGGGYEQYF; cdr3_nt: TGTGCCACCAGCCGGACTAGCGGGGGCGGATACGAGCAGTACTTC
d_call: NA; clone_size: NA; j_call: TRBJ1-4; v_call: TRBV7-2; cdr3_aa: CASSFRGAEKLFF; cdr3_nt: TGTGCCAGCAGCTTCAGGGGCGCAGAAAAACTGTTTTTT